One and the same sample provided the 28 T cell receptor beta chains below, sequenced in a study of blood T cells in healthy people across ages. The second PCR ran roughly 6 to 11 cycles with a sample-barcoded 5' primer and J-beta primers. TCRdb fed the 5' RACE reads into MiXCR, producing one record per CDR3 protein. Of 1.5 million to 2 million distinct CDR3 sequences detected, approximately 28% appear once; the ten largest clones hold about 8%. The sample comprised blood. All receptors derive from a woman in her thirties in good health.

This chain uses TRBV6-1 with TRBJ1-2; D remains unclear. This CDR3 has 12 amino acids. V lost 7 bases to trimming and J lost 5 bases, with 11 bases between them. Germline values: CDR1 MNHNS, CDR2 SASEGT. The CDR3 DNA reads TGTGCCAGCACGGTCGAGACGTATGGCTACACCTTC. Its translation is CASTVETYGYTF.

V is TRBV6-2 or TRBV6-3 and J is TRBJ2-3, with TRBD1 matching over 9 bases. J was trimmed by 4 bases and V by 6 bases; bases with no gene match: 5. The CDR3 loop spans 14 amino acids. Germline CDR1 reads MNHEY; CDR2 reads SVGEGT. CDR3 in amino acids: CASRRTGVADTQYF. The CDR3 DNA follows: TGTGCCAGCAGAAGGACAGGGGTGGCAGATACGCAGTATTTT.

The gene calls are TRBV6-6 and TRBJ1-5; D not resolved. V gave up 4 bases and J gave up 6 bases, with 10 bases separating them. The CDR3 is 13 residues long. Germline V gene lookup returns CDR1 MNHNY and CDR2 SVGAGI (reference sequence). The CDR3 reads CASSSQDGQPQHF. CDR3 nucleotide sequence: TGTGCCAGCAGTTCCCAGGACGGTCAGCCCCAGCATTTT.

CDR3 sequence (DNA): TGTGCCAGCAGTGAAGGCCTGCTAGCTGGGGAGCAGTTCTTC. Translated: CASSEGLLAGEQFF. The rearrangement joins TRBV2 to TRBJ2-1, with D possibly being TRBD2 (5 bases). This CDR3 comprises 14 residues. V shed 1 base and J shed 10 bases, with 14 bases lying between them. CDR1 is SNHLY, CDR2 FYNNEI, per germline.

This clonotype was picked up a small number of times. V gene TRBV6-6 combines with J gene TRBJ2-3; the D gene could be TRBD1 or TRBD2 (5 bases each). This CDR3 spans 17 amino acids. V lost 2 bases and J lost 0, with 15 bases in between. Germline assignment: CDR1 MNHNY and CDR2 SVGAGI (reference sequence). The CDR3 loop reads CASSYPPLGPSTDTQYF. Written as DNA, the CDR3 is TGTGCCAGCAGTTACCCTCCTCTGGGACCAAGCACAGATACGCAGTATTTT.

The chain has TRBV29-1 and TRBJ2-3; 9 nucleotides align to TRBD1. Per the germline V gene, CDR1 is SQVTM and CDR2 is ANQGSEA. With 4 bases clipped from V and 2 bases from J, the junction kept 10 bases outside the gene matches. The CDR3 contains 16 residues. CDR3 region: CSVVSLTGGVTDTQYF. The DNA of the CDR3 is TGCAGCGTTGTATCATTGACAGGGGGAGTCACAGATACGCAGTATTTT.

This clonotype has a handful of counts. This may stem from a read error, because a much larger clone lies one nucleotide away. This chain links TRBV5-1 with TRBJ2-7; D is undetermined. This CDR3 contains 13 residues. From germline, CDR1 is SGHRS and CDR2 YFSETQ. DNA for the CDR3: TGCGCCAGCAGCCCGGGCTTCTCCTACGGGCAGTACTTC. This codes for CASSPGFSYGQYF.

The chain carries TRBV29-1 and TRBJ1-2, with 7 bases fitting TRBD1. Germline CDR1 SQVTM, CDR2 ANQGSEA. The junction had 5 bases not matched to a gene; V was cut back by 6 bases and J by 4 bases. This CDR3 contains 12 residues. The CDR3 nucleotides read TGCAGCGTAGCTGGACAGGCCTATGGCTACACCTTC. Its protein is CSVAGQAYGYTF.

This clonotype was counted only a few times. The chain recombines TRBV12-3 or TRBV12-4 with TRBJ1-2, with D maybe TRBD1 (5 bases). The CDR3 is made up of 13 amino acids. Trimming shortened V by 6 bases and J by 8 bases, and 16 bases separated the two germline ends. Here the CDR3 reads CASRGAGRSGYTF. DNA for the CDR3: TGTGCCAGCAGAGGGGCAGGGAGGAGCGGCTACACCTTC.

CDR3 nucleotide sequence: TGTGCCAGCAGCACGTACGACGGGGGAGAGACCCAGTACTTC. It specifies CASSTYDGGETQYF. The genes are TRBV11-2 and TRBJ2-5; TRBD2 might be the D (6 bases). The CDR3 is made up of 14 amino acids. V was shortened by 5 bases and J by 4 bases, with 14 bases between the two germline ends. Looked up from germline, CDR1 is SGHAT and CDR2 is FQNNGV.

This chain joins TRBV5-4 and TRBJ2-5; 13 bases fit TRBD2. Germline loops: CDR1 SGHNT, CDR2 YYREEE (reference sequence). V dropped 0 bases and J dropped 5; count of bases not matched to a gene: 4. This CDR3 comprises 16 residues. CDR3 region: CASSLVGLAGLETQYF. The CDR3, as DNA: TGTGCCAGCAGCTTGGTGGGACTAGCGGGGTTGGAGACCCAGTACTTC.

The sample holds a few counts of this clonotype. The genes are TRBV2 and TRBJ1-1; D unresolved. V shed 6 bases and J shed 1 base, with 9 bases lying between them. Per germline, CDR1 SNHLY and CDR2 FYNNEI. The CDR3 consists of 13 residues. The CDR3 DNA reads as TGTGCCAGCAGGAGGGAATCGAACACTGAAGCTTTCTTT. This translates into CASRRESNTEAFF.

This clonotype was seen many times. The chain uses TRBV7-9 and TRBJ2-1; D unresolved. The V end was cut by 5 bases, the J end by 13 bases, with 18 bases between. CDR3 length: 13 amino acids. Per the germline V gene, CDR1 is SEHNR and CDR2 is FQNEAQ (reference sequence). The CDR3 DNA follows: TGTGCCAGCAGCCCAGAACAACCTTTTGATCAGTTCTTC. This gives the protein CASSPEQPFDQFF.

The chain links TRBV28 to TRBJ2-7; D gene ambiguous. Trimming left V 3 bases short and J 2 bases short, with 17 bases between. The CDR3 has 16 amino acids. CDR1 and CDR2 from the germline V gene are MDHEN and SYDVKM. The CDR3 bases are TGTGCCAGCAGTTTTCGTCGGACCCTTCCACCCTACGAGCAGTACTTC. This sequence encodes CASSFRRTLPPYEQYF. The complete variable domain, with remaining parts taken from reference TRBV28 and TRBJ2-7, reads DVKVTQSSRYLVKRTGEKVFLECVQDMDHENMFWYRQDPGLGLRLIYFSYDVKMKEKGDIPEGYSVSREKKERFSLILESASTNQTSMYLCASSFRRTLPPYEQYFGPGTRLTVT.

The chain links TRBV20-1 to TRBJ1-5, with TRBD1 matching 9 bases. Losses at the gene ends were 5 bases for V and 6 bases for J; bases not matched to a gene: 8. Germline CDR1 DFQATT, CDR2 SNEGSKA (reference sequence). The CDR3 runs to 14 residues. The DNA for the CDR3 is TGCAGTGCTGAATCGACAGGGGGTGGTCAGCCCCAGCATTTT. Encoded protein: CSAESTGGGQPQHF.

The chain recombines TRBV5-1 with TRBJ2-7; D perhaps matches TRBD1 (5 bases). Per germline, CDR1 SGHRS and CDR2 YFSETQ. Trimming shortened V by 2 bases and J by 0 bases, and 9 bases separated the two germline ends. The CDR3 is 14 residues long. The CDR3 spells CASSFRVSSYEQYF. In DNA, the CDR3 is TGCGCCAGCAGCTTCAGGGTCAGCTCCTACGAGCAGTACTTC.

This clonotype has just a few counts. The chain employs TRBV28 and TRBJ2-3, with 7 bases identical to TRBD2. V lost 5 bases, J lost 3 bases, and 11 bases stayed unmatched. This CDR3 region has 16 residues. The germline CDR1 and CDR2 sequences are MDHEN and SYDVKM. The CDR3 loop is CASSPPAGRRTDTQYF. CDR3 sequence (DNA): TGTGCCAGCAGTCCCCCCGCCGGGAGGCGGACAGATACGCAGTATTTT.

This clonotype has at least ten counts. The gene calls are TRBV12-3 or TRBV12-4 and TRBJ1-5; 10 bases are a match to TRBD1. Unmatched junction bases numbered 10, after V lost 8 bases and J lost 6 bases. The CDR3 is made up of 15 amino acids. Here the CDR3 DNA reads TGTGCCAGCGGACCGGGACAGGGGAGCTCTCAGCCCCAGCATTTT. The encoded protein is CASGPGQGSSQPQHF.

The chain has TRBV12-3 or TRBV12-4 and TRBJ1-2; 7 bases map to TRBD1. V lost 5 bases, J lost 6 bases, and 6 bases stayed unmatched. The CDR3 is 13 amino acids. This CDR3 reads CASSRGTADGYTF. The CDR3 nucleotides read TGTGCCAGCAGTCGCGGGACAGCTGATGGCTACACCTTC.

This clonotype was counted only a few times. The rearrangement links TRBV4-3 to TRBJ2-7, with D possibly being TRBD2 (5 bases). Germline assignment: CDR1 LGHNA and CDR2 YSLEER. This CDR3 has 14 residues. V was pared by 4 bases and J by 5 bases, with 15 bases between. The CDR3 nucleotides are TGCGCCAGCAGCCCGCGACTTCCTAGCCACGAGCAGTACTTC. Encoded protein: CASSPRLPSHEQYF.

The chain is built from TRBV30 and TRBJ2-1; a weak D match, TRBD1 (6 bases). Trimming shortened V by 4 bases and J by 2 bases, and 9 bases separated the two germline ends. Germline CDR1 reads GTSNPN; CDR2 reads SVGIG (reference sequence). The CDR3 contains 13 residues. The CDR3 spells CAWNRATYNEQFF. As DNA, the CDR3 is TGTGCCTGGAACAGGGCGACCTACAATGAGCAGTTCTTC.

The V call is TRBV15, the J call TRBJ2-7; 10 bases map to TRBD2. V lost 6 bases and J lost 6; bases outside the gene matches: 11. The CDR3 contains 15 residues. CDR1 and CDR2 from the germline V gene are LNHNV and YYDKDF (reference sequence). The CDR3 DNA is TGTGCCACCAGTGAGAAGCGGGAGGGCCGAAGCGAGCAGTACTTC. Translation gives CATSEKREGRSEQYF.

This clonotype was observed many times. The genes are TRBV29-1 and TRBJ2-7; 8 positions match TRBD1. The CDR3 loop spans 13 amino acids. Losses at the gene ends were 7 bases for V and 3 bases for J; bases not matched to a gene: 8. Germline-derived CDR1 and CDR2 are SQVTM and ANQGSEA. The CDR3 coding sequence is TGCAGCGCCGGACAGGGCGGGGTCTACGAGCAGTACTTC. Its protein product is CSAGQGGVYEQYF.

This clonotype was picked up a small number of times. The rearrangement links TRBV4-1 to TRBJ2-3; TRBD2 matches 8 bases. The CDR3 loop spans 16 amino acids. Trimming took 6 bases from V and 1 from J; bases not matched to a gene: 9. Germline-derived CDR1 and CDR2 are MGHRA and YSYEKL. In DNA, the CDR3 is TGCGCCAGCAGTCGCTCCGGGACTAGGGGCACAGATACGCAGTATTTT. Protein: CASSRSGTRGTDTQYF.

V gene TRBV27 combines with J gene TRBJ1-2; D may be TRBD1 (6 bases). V lost 6 bases and J 8 bases, leaving 16 bases between the germline ends. The CDR3 covers 13 residues. Germline V CDR1 and CDR2: MNHEY, SMNVEV (reference sequence). The CDR3 spells CASSWVGGHGYTF. DNA of the CDR3: TGTGCCAGCAGCTGGGTCGGGGGGCACGGCTACACCTTC.

This clonotype was counted only a few times. V gene TRBV3-1 combines with J gene TRBJ2-5, with D perhaps matching TRBD1 or TRBD2 (5 bases each). The V gene lost 2 bases and the J gene lost 4 bases, with 14 bases spanning the gap. CDR1 and CDR2 from the germline V gene are LGHDT and YNNKEL (reference sequence). The CDR3 length is 15 residues. CDR3 residues: CASSQTGTRGETQYF. The CDR3 DNA reads as TGTGCCAGCAGCCAAACCGGGACCCGGGGAGAGACCCAGTACTTC.

In this sample, this clonotype turned up a few times. The rearrangement links TRBV3-1 to TRBJ1-2; D ambiguous. V was shortened by 8 bases and J by 7 bases, with 14 bases between the two germline ends. The CDR3 extends over 12 amino acids. The germline gives CDR1 LGHDT, CDR2 YNNKEL (reference sequence). The CDR3 region has the DNA TGTGCCAGCCAACGGGGTGTAAGTGGCTACACCTTC. It yields the protein CASQRGVSGYTF.

The rearrangement uses TRBV20-1 and TRBJ2-5; 11 bases match TRBD2. The J call is in doubt because the DNA end fits TRBJ2-7 better. This CDR3 is built from 14 residues. The germline V gene has CDR1 DFQATT and CDR2 SNEGSKA (reference sequence). CDR3 amino acids: CSARELSGGGEQYF. As DNA, the CDR3 is TGCAGTGCTAGAGAGCTTAGCGGGGGGGGCGAGCAGTACTTC.